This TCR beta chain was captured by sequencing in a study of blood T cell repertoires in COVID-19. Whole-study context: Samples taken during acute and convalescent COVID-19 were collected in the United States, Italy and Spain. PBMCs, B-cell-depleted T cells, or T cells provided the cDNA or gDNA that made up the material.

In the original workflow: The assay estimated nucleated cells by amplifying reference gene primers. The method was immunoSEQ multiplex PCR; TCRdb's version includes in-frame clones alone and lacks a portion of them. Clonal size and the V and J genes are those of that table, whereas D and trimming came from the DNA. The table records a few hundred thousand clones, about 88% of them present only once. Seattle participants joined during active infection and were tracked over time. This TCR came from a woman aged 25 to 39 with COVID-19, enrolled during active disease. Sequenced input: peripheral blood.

This CDR3 reads CASSLAGGRETQYF. The CDR3 region has the DNA TGCGCCAGCAGCCTAGCGGGAGGAAGGGAGACCCAGTACTTC. This chain uses TRBV5-1 with TRBJ2-5, with 11 nucleotides matching TRBD2. The V gene end was trimmed by 4 bases and the J gene end by 5 bases; junction bases not matched to a gene: 4. This CDR3 region has 14 residues. The germline CDR1 and CDR2 sequences are SGHRS and YFSETQ.